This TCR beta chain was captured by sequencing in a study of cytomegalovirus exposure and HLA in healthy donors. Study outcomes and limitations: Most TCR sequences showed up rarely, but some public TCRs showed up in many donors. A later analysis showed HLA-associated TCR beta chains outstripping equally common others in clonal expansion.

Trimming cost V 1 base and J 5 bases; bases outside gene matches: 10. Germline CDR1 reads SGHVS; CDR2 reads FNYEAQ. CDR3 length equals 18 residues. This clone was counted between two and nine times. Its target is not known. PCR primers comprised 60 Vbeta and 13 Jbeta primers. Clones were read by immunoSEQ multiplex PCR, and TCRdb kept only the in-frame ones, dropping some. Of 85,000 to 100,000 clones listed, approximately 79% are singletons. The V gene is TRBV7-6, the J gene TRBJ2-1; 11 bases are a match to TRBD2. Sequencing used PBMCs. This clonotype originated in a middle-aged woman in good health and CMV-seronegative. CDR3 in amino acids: CASSLGRRVAGGNNEQFF. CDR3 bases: TGTGCCAGCAGCTTAGGGAGACGGGTAGCGGGGGGGAACAATGAGCAGTTCTTC.